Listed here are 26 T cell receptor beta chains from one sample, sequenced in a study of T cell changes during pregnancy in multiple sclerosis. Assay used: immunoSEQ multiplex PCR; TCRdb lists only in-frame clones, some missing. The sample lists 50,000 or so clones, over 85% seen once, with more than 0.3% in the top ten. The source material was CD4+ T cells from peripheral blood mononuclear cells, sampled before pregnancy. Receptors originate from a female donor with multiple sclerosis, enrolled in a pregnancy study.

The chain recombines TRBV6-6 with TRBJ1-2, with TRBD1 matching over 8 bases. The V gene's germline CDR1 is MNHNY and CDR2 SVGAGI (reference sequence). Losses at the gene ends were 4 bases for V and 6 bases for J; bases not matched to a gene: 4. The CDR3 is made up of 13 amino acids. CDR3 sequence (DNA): TGTGCCAGCAGTTTCGGACAGGGAGATGGCTACACCTTC. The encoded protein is CASSFGQGDGYTF.

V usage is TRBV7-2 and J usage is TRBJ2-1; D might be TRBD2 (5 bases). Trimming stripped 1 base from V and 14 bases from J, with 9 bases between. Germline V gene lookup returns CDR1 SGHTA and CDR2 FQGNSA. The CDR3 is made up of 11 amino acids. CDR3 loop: CASSLGVGKFF. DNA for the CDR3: TGTGCCAGCAGCTTAGGGGTCGGGAAGTTCTTC.

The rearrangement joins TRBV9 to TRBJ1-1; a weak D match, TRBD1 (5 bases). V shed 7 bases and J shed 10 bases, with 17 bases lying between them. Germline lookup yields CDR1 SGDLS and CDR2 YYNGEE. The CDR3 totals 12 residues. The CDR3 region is CASGGFSRGAFF. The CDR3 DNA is TGTGCCAGCGGGGGGTTTAGTCGGGGAGCTTTCTTT.

In nucleotides, the CDR3 is TGTGCCACCAGTACTAGCGGGAGATCCTACAATGAGCAGTTCTTC. Translated, it gives CATSTSGRSYNEQFF. The chain has TRBV15 and TRBJ2-1; 11 bases map to TRBD2. CDR1 and CDR2 from the germline V gene are LNHNV and YYDKDF (reference sequence). This CDR3 spans 15 amino acids. V trimming: 6 bases; J trimming: 1 base; junction bases outside the gene matches: 2.

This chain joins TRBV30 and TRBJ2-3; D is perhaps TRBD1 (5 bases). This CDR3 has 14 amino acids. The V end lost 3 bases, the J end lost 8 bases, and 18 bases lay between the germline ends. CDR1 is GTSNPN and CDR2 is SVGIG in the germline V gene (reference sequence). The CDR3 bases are TGTGCCTGGAGGGGTAGGGCCTCGCAGGGTACGCAGTATTTT. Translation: CAWRGRASQGTQYF.

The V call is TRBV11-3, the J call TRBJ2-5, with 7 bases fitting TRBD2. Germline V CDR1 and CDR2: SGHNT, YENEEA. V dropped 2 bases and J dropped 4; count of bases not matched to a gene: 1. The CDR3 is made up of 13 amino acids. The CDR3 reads CASSLSSGETQYF. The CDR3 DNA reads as TGTGCCAGCAGCTTATCTAGCGGAGAGACCCAGTACTTC.

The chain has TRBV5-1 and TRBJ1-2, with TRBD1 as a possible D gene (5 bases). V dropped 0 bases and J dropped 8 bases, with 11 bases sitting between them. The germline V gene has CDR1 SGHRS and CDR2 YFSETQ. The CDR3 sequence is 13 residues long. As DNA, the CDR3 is TGCGCCAGCAGCTTGGTTCAGGGTGGAGGCTACACCTTC. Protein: CASSLVQGGGYTF.

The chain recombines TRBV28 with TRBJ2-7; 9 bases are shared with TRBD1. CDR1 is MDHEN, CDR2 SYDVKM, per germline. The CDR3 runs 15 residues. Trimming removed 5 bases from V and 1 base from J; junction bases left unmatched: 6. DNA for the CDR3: TGTGCCAGCAGTGTCATCGGGACAGGGTCCTACGAGCAGTACTTC. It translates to CASSVIGTGSYEQYF.

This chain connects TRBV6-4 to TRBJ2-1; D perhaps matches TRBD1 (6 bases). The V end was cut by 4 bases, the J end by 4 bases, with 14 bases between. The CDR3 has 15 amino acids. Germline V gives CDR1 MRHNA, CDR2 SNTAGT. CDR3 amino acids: CASSVGTIGYNEQFF. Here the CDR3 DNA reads TGTGCCAGCAGTGTAGGGACAATAGGGTACAATGAGCAGTTCTTC.

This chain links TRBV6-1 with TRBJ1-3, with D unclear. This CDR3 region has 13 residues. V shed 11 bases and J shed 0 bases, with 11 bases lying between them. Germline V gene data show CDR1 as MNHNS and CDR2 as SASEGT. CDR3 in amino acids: CAGSAFSGNTIYF. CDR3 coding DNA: TGTGCCGGCTCAGCGTTCTCTGGAAACACCATATATTTT.

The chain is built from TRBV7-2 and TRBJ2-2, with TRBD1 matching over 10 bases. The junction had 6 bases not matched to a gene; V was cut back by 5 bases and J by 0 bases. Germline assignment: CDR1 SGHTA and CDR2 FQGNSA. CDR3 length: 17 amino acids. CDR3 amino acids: CASSPGQGRSNTGELFF. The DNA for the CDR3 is TGTGCCAGCAGCCCGGGACAGGGGAGATCGAACACCGGGGAGCTGTTTTTT.

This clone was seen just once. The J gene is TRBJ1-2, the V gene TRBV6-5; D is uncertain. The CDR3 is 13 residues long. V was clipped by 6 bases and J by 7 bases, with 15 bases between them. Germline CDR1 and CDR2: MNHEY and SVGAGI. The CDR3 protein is CASSYEWGGGYTF. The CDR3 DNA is TGTGCCAGCAGCTACGAGTGGGGAGGTGGCTACACCTTC.

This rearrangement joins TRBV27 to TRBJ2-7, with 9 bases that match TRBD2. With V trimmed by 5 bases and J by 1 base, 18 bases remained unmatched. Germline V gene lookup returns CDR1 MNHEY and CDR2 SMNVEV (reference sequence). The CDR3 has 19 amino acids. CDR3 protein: CASSRTLRAGGGKSYEQYF. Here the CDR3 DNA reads TGTGCCAGCAGTCGCACCCTGCGGGCGGGGGGGGGTAAATCCTACGAGCAGTACTTC.

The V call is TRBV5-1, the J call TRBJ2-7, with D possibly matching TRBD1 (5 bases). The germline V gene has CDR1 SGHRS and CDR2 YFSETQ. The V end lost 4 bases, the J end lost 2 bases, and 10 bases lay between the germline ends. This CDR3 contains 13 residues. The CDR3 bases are TGCGCCAGCAGCCGGACACGGACCTACGAGCAGTACTTC. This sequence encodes CASSRTRTYEQYF.

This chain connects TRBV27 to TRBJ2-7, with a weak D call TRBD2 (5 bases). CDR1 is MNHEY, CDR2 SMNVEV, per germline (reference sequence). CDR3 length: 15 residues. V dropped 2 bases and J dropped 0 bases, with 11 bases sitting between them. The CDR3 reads CASSLKAGLSYEQYF. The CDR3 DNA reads TGTGCCAGCAGTTTAAAAGCAGGACTCTCCTACGAGCAGTACTTC.

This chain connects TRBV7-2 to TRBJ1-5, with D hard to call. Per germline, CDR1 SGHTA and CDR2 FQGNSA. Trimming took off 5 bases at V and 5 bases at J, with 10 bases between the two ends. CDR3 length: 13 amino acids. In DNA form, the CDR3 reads TGTGCCAGCAGCCGCGGGTCCGATCAGCCCCAGCATTTT. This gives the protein CASSRGSDQPQHF.

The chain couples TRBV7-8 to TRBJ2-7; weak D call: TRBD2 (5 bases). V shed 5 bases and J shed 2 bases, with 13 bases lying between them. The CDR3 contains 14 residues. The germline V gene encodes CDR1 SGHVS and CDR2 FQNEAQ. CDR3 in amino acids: CASSRGGGPYEQYF. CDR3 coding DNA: TGTGCCAGCAGCCGCGGAGGCGGGCCCTACGAGCAGTACTTC.

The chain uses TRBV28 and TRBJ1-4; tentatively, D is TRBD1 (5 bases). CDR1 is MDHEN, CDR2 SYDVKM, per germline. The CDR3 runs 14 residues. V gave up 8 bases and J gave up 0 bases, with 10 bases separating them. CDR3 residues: CASGGTATNEKLFF. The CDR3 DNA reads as TGTGCCAGCGGGGGGACTGCAACTAATGAAAAACTGTTTTTT.

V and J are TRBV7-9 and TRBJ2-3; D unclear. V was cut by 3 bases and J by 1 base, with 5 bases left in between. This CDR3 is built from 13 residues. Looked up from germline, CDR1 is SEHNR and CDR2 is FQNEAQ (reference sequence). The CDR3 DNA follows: TGTGCCAGCAGCTTCTCGGGCACAGATACGCAGTATTTT. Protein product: CASSFSGTDTQYF.

The CDR3 loop reads CASSIGGGREQYF. CDR3 bases: TGTGCCAGTAGTATAGGGGGAGGCCGCGAGCAGTACTTC. The chain uses TRBV19 and TRBJ2-7; D perhaps matches TRBD2 (6 bases). V lost 1 base and J lost 6, with 10 bases in between. The germline V gene has CDR1 LNHDA and CDR2 SQIVND (reference sequence). The CDR3 is 13 amino acids.

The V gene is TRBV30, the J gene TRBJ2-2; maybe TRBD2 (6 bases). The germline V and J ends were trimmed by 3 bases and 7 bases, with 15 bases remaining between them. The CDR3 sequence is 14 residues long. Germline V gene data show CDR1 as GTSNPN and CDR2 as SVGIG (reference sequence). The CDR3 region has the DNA TGTGCCTGGAGGGGGGGAATTGAGAGCGGGGAGCTGTTTTTT. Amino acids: CAWRGGIESGELFF.

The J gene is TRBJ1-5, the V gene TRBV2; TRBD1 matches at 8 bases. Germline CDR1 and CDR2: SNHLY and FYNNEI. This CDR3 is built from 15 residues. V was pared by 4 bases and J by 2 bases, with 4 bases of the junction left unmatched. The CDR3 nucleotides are TGTGCCAGCAGTGTTCAGGGGGCCGGCAATCAGCCCCAGCATTTT. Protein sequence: CASSVQGAGNQPQHF.

CDR3 protein: CASSHDRGQVPSSGANVLTF. DNA of the CDR3: TGTGCCAGCAGCCACGACCGTGGACAGGTTCCGTCCTCTGGGGCCAACGTCCTGACTTTC. The chain carries TRBV28 and TRBJ2-6; 7 bases align to TRBD1. The CDR3 covers 20 residues. CDR1 and CDR2 (germline): MDHEN, SYDVKM. Trimming took 6 bases from V and 0 from J; bases not matched to a gene: 17.

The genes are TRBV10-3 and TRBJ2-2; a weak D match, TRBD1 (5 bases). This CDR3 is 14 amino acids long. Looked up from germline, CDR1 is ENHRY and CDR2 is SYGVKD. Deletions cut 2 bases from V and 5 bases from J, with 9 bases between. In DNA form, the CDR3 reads TGTGCCATCAGTGAGCAGGGTTGGACCGGGGAGCTGTTTTTT. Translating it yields CAISEQGWTGELFF.

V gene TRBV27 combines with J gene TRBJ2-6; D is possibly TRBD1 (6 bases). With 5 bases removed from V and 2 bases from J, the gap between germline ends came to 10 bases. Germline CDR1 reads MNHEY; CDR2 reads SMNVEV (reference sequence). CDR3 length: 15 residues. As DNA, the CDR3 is TGTGCCAGCAGTCCCAGGGGCACTGGGGCCAACGTCCTGACTTTC. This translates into CASSPRGTGANVLTF.

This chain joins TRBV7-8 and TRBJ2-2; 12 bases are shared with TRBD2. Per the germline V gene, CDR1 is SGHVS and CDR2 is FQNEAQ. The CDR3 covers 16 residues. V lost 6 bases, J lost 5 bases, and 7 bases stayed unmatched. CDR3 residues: CASRYPGTSGTGELFF. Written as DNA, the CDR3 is TGTGCCAGCAGGTACCCCGGGACTAGCGGGACCGGGGAGCTGTTTTTT.